These 30 T cell receptor beta chains came from one sample sequenced in a study of T cells after posttransplantation cyclophosphamide. Data came from immunoSEQ multiplex PCR; TCRdb stores just in-frame clones and leaves some out. This table has fewer than 8,000 clones, around 92% appearing once. The source material was CD4+ T cells sorted from blood. The origin of the receptors is a woman in her 50s in good health and a related stem cell transplant donor.

The V gene is TRBV5-1, the J gene TRBJ2-2; 8 bases map to TRBD1. The CDR3 is 14 amino acids. V shed 6 bases, J shed 4 bases, and the junction held 5 bases outside the gene matches. Germline V CDR1 and CDR2: SGHRS, YFSETQ. The CDR3 sequence is CASNSGGGTGELFF. Written as DNA, the CDR3 is TGCGCCAGCAACTCAGGGGGCGGCACCGGGGAGCTGTTTTTT.

The rearrangement uses TRBV28 and TRBJ1-1, with D possibly being TRBD1 (5 bases). V was pared by 2 bases and J by 1 base, with 11 bases between. From germline, CDR1 is MDHEN and CDR2 SYDVKM. The CDR3 loop spans 15 amino acids. The CDR3 loop is CASSLVGVQNTEAFF. The CDR3 coding sequence is TGTGCCAGCAGTTTAGTAGGGGTCCAGAACACTGAAGCTTTCTTT.

This sequence joins TRBV5-1 and TRBJ1-5; D is possibly TRBD1 (5 bases). The CDR3 has 14 amino acids. The germline gives CDR1 SGHRS, CDR2 YFSETQ. V lost 3 bases and J 5 bases, leaving 12 bases between the germline ends. As DNA, the CDR3 is TGCGCCAGCAGCTGGGCAGGGTTAGATCAGCCCCAGCATTTT. Translating it yields CASSWAGLDQPQHF.

The chain is built from TRBV6-5 and TRBJ2-1; 8 bases are a match to TRBD2. The ends lost 10 bases at V and 8 bases at J; junction bases unmatched: 4. This CDR3 comprises 11 residues. In germline, CDR1 is MNHEY, CDR2 SVGAGI. CDR3 DNA sequence: TGTGCCACGGGGGGGGGAGATGAGCAGTTCTTC. It encodes CATGGGDEQFF.

V and J are TRBV27 and TRBJ1-2; maybe TRBD1 (6 bases). The CDR3 consists of 15 residues. V lost 2 bases to trimming and J lost 6 bases, with 16 bases between them. CDR1 and CDR2 (germline): MNHEY, SMNVEV (reference sequence). CDR3 loop: CASSLEGHFLHGYTF. The CDR3 DNA follows: TGTGCCAGCAGTTTAGAGGGACACTTTTTGCATGGCTACACCTTC.

CDR3 coding DNA: TGCGCCAGCTCGACGGCGGCTAGCGGGTCCTACGAGCAGTACTTC. As protein: CASSTAASGSYEQYF. The chain combines TRBV5-1 with TRBJ2-7; 8 bases fit TRBD2. From germline, CDR1 is SGHRS and CDR2 YFSETQ. Trimming removed 7 bases from V and 1 base from J; junction bases left unmatched: 10. This CDR3 is 15 amino acids long.

This clone was detected only a few times. The V gene is TRBV5-1, the J gene TRBJ1-2, with D possibly TRBD1 on 5 matching bases. CDR3 length equals 15 residues. Trimming left V 4 bases short and J 3 bases short, with 16 bases between. CDR1 and CDR2 (germline): SGHRS, YFSETQ. As DNA, the CDR3 is TGCGCCAGCAGCCGTGTGGGGGAGGATTACTATGGCTACACCTTC. It codes for CASSRVGEDYYGYTF.

CDR3 amino acids: CASSLGGHRGNEKLFF. The CDR3 bases are TGTGCCAGCAGCCTGGGGGGTCACAGGGGGAATGAAAAACTGTTTTTT. The chain couples TRBV5-8 to TRBJ1-4; TRBD1 aligns across 8 bases. With 4 bases clipped from V and 5 bases from J, the junction kept 10 bases outside the gene matches. The CDR3 has 16 residues. CDR1 and CDR2 (germline): SGHTS, YDEGEE.

This clone turned up a few times. This chain links TRBV4-1 with TRBJ2-5; D is undetermined. Trimming shortened V by 1 base and J by 5 bases, and 14 bases separated the two germline ends. CDR1 is MGHRA and CDR2 is YSYEKL in the germline V gene. The CDR3 spans 15 residues. Written as DNA, the CDR3 is TGCGCCAGCAGCCAAGCGCATGGAGAGCCCGAGACCCAGTACTTC. Amino acids: CASSQAHGEPETQYF.

The rearrangement uses TRBV27 and TRBJ1-5; a possible D gene is TRBD1 (5 bases). This CDR3 has 16 amino acids. V was cut by 3 bases and J by 0 bases, with 12 bases left in between. The V gene's germline CDR1 is MNHEY and CDR2 SMNVEV (reference sequence). CDR3 bases: TGTGCCAGCAGTTTCTCGGACGGACATAGCAATCAGCCCCAGCATTTT. Encoded protein: CASSFSDGHSNQPQHF.

This clone has only a few counts. This sample includes further DNA sequences coding for the same CDR3. The V and J genes are TRBV5-4 and TRBJ2-3; TRBD2 matches 7 bases. This CDR3 region has 15 residues. Trimming removed 0 bases from V and 2 bases from J; junction bases left unmatched: 3. Germline assignment: CDR1 SGHNT and CDR2 YYREEE (reference sequence). This CDR3 reads CASSLGSGNTDTQYF. CDR3 coding DNA: TGTGCCAGCAGCTTGGGAAGCGGGAACACAGATACGCAGTATTTT.

This rearrangement joins TRBV10-1 to TRBJ2-5, with 9 bases aligning to TRBD2. The CDR3 extends over 16 amino acids. In germline, CDR1 is WNHNN, CDR2 SYGVQD (reference sequence). The V gene end was trimmed by 6 bases and the J gene end by 1 base; junction bases not matched to a gene: 9. For the CDR3, the DNA is TGCGCCAGCAGCGAGGGCCTAGCGGGGCTCCAAGAGACCCAGTACTTC. Its protein product is CASSEGLAGLQETQYF.

This rearrangement joins TRBV2 to TRBJ2-7, with D perhaps TRBD1 (6 bases). Per germline, CDR1 SNHLY and CDR2 FYNNEI. Deletions cut 6 bases from V and 7 bases from J, with 13 bases between. This CDR3 is 12 amino acids long. The DNA for the CDR3 is TGTGCCAGCAGGGCGACAGGCCAGGAGCAGTACTTC. Translated: CASRATGQEQYF. Combining the CDR3 with reference TRBV2 and TRBJ2-7 gives the whole variable domain EPEVTQTPSHQVTQMGQEVILRCVPISNHLYFYWYRQILGQKVEFLVSFYNNEISEKSEIFDDQFSVERPDGSNFTLKIRSTKLEDSAMYFCASRATGQEQYFGPGTRLTVT.

The rearrangement uses TRBV27 and TRBJ2-2; 9 positions match TRBD2. The J segment lost 5 bases and the V segment lost 2 bases, leaving 12 bases of the junction unmatched. CDR3 length: 18 residues. Germline CDR1 reads MNHEY; CDR2 reads SMNVEV (reference sequence). CDR3 coding DNA: TGTGCCAGCAGTTTAGGGACCTGGCGGGAGGGCCGAACCGGGGAGCTGTTTTTT. Translating gives CASSLGTWREGRTGELFF.

The rearrangement uses TRBV4-1 and TRBJ1-1; D possibly corresponds to TRBD1 (5 bases). This CDR3 contains 16 residues. Trimming took off 0 bases at V and 0 bases at J, with 11 bases between the two ends. Germline-derived CDR1 and CDR2 are MGHRA and YSYEKL. Here the CDR3 reads CASSQEGGTMNTEAFF. The CDR3 DNA sequence: TGCGCCAGCAGCCAAGAGGGGGGTACAATGAACACTGAAGCTTTCTTT.

This chain joins TRBV27 and TRBJ2-1; 12 bases match TRBD2. This CDR3 spans 17 amino acids. V lost 5 bases and J lost 2; bases outside the gene matches: 7. Germline CDR1 MNHEY, CDR2 SMNVEV (reference sequence). CDR3 nucleotide sequence: TGTGCCAGCAGTACCCGTCGGACTAGCGGGGCCTACAATGAGCAGTTCTTC. Encoded protein: CASSTRRTSGAYNEQFF.

In DNA, the CDR3 is TGTGCCAGCAGCTTGCCGGGACAGCCAGGAAACACCATATATTTT. It specifies CASSLPGQPGNTIYF. V is TRBV5-6 and J is TRBJ1-3, with 7 nucleotides matching TRBD1. CDR3 length: 15 amino acids. Germline CDR1 reads SGHDT; CDR2 reads YYEEEE. V lost 1 base and J lost 4; bases outside the gene matches: 5.

For the CDR3, the DNA is TGCGCCAGCAGTGGTCGGACAGGGGTGATGAACGAGCAGTACTTC. Its protein is CASSGRTGVMNEQYF. This chain links TRBV10-1 with TRBJ2-7; 9 bases match TRBD1. CDR1 is WNHNN and CDR2 is SYGVQD in the germline V gene (reference sequence). The CDR3 sequence is 15 residues long. Trimming at V came to 4 bases and at J to 5 bases, leaving 9 bases not matched to a gene.

The chain links TRBV15 to TRBJ2-5; 7 bases align to TRBD2. The J call is in doubt because the DNA end fits TRBJ2-7 better. The germline gives CDR1 LNHNV, CDR2 YYDKDF (reference sequence). CDR3 length equals 15 residues. The CDR3 loop reads CATSREGGRSYEQYF. The CDR3, as DNA: TGTGCCACCAGCAGAGAGGGGGGGAGAAGTTACGAGCAGTACTTC.

The gene calls are TRBV10-3 and TRBJ1-1; TRBD1 agrees at 7 bases. Germline V CDR1 and CDR2: ENHRY, SYGVKD. The ends lost 2 bases at V and 7 bases at J; junction bases unmatched: 10. The CDR3 runs to 15 residues. CDR3 amino acids: CAISELGTADNEAFF. CDR3 DNA sequence: TGTGCCATCAGTGAGCTAGGGACAGCAGACAATGAAGCTTTCTTT.

V is TRBV4-1 and J is TRBJ2-1; TRBD1 matches at 9 bases. The CDR3 has 16 amino acids. V gave up 0 bases and J gave up 5 bases; unmatched junction bases: 5. Looked up from germline, CDR1 is MGHRA and CDR2 is YSYEKL. CDR3 amino acids: CASSQDGTGGHNEQFF. CDR3 coding DNA: TGCGCCAGCAGCCAAGATGGTACAGGGGGCCACAATGAGCAGTTCTTC.

The CDR3 here is CASRGPTYEQYF. The CDR3 bases are TGTGCCAGCAGGGGGCCTACCTACGAGCAGTACTTC. This chain connects TRBV6-1 to TRBJ2-7, with D tentatively TRBD1 (5 bases). The germline CDR1 and CDR2 sequences are MNHNS and SASEGT. Trimming shortened V by 6 bases and J by 2 bases, and 8 bases separated the two germline ends. This CDR3 contains 12 residues.

V and J are TRBV28 and TRBJ2-7, with D possibly matching TRBD1 (5 bases). CDR1 and CDR2 (germline): MDHEN, SYDVKM. CDR3 length: 14 amino acids. The V and J ends lost 2 bases and 0 bases respectively, with 8 bases between them. The CDR3 sequence: CASSLQGSSYEQYF. Here the CDR3 DNA reads TGTGCCAGCAGTTTACAGGGTAGCTCCTACGAGCAGTACTTC. The variable domain in full, completed from reference TRBV28 and TRBJ2-7, reads DVKVTQSSRYLVKRTGEKVFLECVQDMDHENMFWYRQDPGLGLRLIYFSYDVKMKEKGDIPEGYSVSREKKERFSLILESASTNQTSMYLCASSLQGSSYEQYFGPGTRLTVT.

This clone was seen just once. Here the CDR3 reads CAISQSTSTDTQYF. CDR3 DNA: TGTGCCATCAGTCAATCAACTAGCACAGATACGCAGTATTTT. The J gene is TRBJ2-3, the V gene TRBV10-3; D gene ambiguous. The CDR3 has 14 residues. CDR1 is ENHRY and CDR2 is SYGVKD in the germline V gene. Trimming pared 5 bases from V and 0 bases from J, leaving 9 bases between.

V and J are TRBV27 and TRBJ1-2; 8 nucleotides line up with TRBD1. The germline V gene has CDR1 MNHEY and CDR2 SMNVEV (reference sequence). This CDR3 spans 14 amino acids. Trimming removed 3 bases from V and 7 bases from J; junction bases left unmatched: 7. For the CDR3, the DNA is TGTGCCAGCAGTTTCCAGGACAGGGCGGCTGGCTACACCTTC. It encodes CASSFQDRAAGYTF.

This chain uses TRBV5-6 with TRBJ2-7; no firm D call. Trimming took off 0 bases at V and 6 bases at J, with 4 bases between the two ends. This CDR3 is built from 11 residues. Germline CDR1 SGHDT, CDR2 YYEEEE. DNA of the CDR3: TGTGCCAGCAGCTTGGGAGGCGAGCAGTACTTC. It is translated as CASSLGGEQYF.

The gene calls are TRBV7-3 and TRBJ2-1, with D possibly matching TRBD2 (5 bases). Germline V gene sequence: CDR1 SGHTA, CDR2 FQGTGA. This CDR3 is built from 15 residues. Trimming cost V 0 bases and J 2 bases, with 8 bases left between them. The CDR3 sequence: CASSLTLLAYNEQFF. CDR3 nucleotides: TGTGCCAGCAGCTTAACCCTACTAGCCTACAATGAGCAGTTCTTC.

This clone has a single count. The chain uses TRBV5-1 and TRBJ1-2; 10 bases are shared with TRBD1. Germline trimming cut 4 bases from V and 3 bases from J; bases unmatched to any gene: 9. The CDR3 contains 16 residues. CDR1 SGHRS and CDR2 YFSETQ come from the germline V gene. The CDR3 coding sequence is TGCGCCAGCAGCGGCGCGGACAGGGGGTCGGACTATGGCTACACCTTC. Protein: CASSGADRGSDYGYTF.

CDR3 loop: CASSEGGLNQPQHF. The CDR3 nucleotides read TGTGCCAGCAGCGAGGGAGGGCTCAATCAGCCCCAGCATTTT. This sequence joins TRBV9 and TRBJ1-5; unclear D gene. The CDR3 is 14 residues long. CDR1 and CDR2 from the germline V gene are SGDLS and YYNGEE. V lost 3 bases and J lost 3, with 10 bases in between.

The chain recombines TRBV2 with TRBJ1-5, with D uncertain. The CDR3 consists of 17 residues. V lost 3 bases to trimming and J lost 4 bases, with 19 bases between them. CDR1 is SNHLY and CDR2 is FYNNEI in the germline V gene. As DNA, the CDR3 is TGTGCCAGCAGTGATTGGGAGGGTAGGGCACAAAATCAGCCCCAGCATTTT. Its protein product is CASSDWEGRAQNQPQHF.